This entry concerns a single T cell receptor beta chain. Its antigen is undetermined. Vbeta (60) and Jbeta (13) primers were used in the PCR. Sequenced by immunoSEQ multiplex PCR; TCRdb stores in-frame clones only, minus some. The sample has around 150,000 clones; around 88% are singletons. This sample is drawn from a study of cytomegalovirus exposure and HLA in healthy donors. CDR1 and CDR2 (germline): LGHNT, FRNRAP. Losses at the gene ends were 6 bases for V and 5 bases for J; bases not matched to a gene: 9. The CDR3 is made up of 14 amino acids. Study results and caveats: Researchers counted around 150 TCR beta chains as cytomegalovirus-associated. Across donors, sequencing depth was assumed by presence/absence analyses to be roughly uniform. CMV serostatus was the sole immune exposure data available. An Asian-associated ancestry cluster reportedly showed fewer N-insertions than the roughly 600-donor mean in a later analysis.

The TCR comes from a woman aged 25 to 39 in good health and CMV-seronegative. The chain joins TRBV12-5 to TRBJ1-1; 7 bases fit TRBD1. Specimen: PBMCs. CDR3 region: CASGPTGARTEAFF. The CDR3 DNA sequence: TGTGCTAGTGGGCCTACAGGGGCTAGGACTGAAGCTTTCTTT.